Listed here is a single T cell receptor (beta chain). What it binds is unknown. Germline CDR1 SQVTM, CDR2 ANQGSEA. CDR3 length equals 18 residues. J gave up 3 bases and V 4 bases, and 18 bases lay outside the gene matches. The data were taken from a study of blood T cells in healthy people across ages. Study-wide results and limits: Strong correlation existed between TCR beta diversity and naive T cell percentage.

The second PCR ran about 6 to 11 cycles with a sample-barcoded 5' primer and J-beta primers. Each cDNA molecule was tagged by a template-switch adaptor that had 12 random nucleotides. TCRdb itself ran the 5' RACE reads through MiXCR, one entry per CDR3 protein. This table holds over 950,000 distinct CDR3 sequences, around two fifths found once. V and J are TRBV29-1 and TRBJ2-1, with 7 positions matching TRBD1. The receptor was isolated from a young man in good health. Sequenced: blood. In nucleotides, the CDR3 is TGCAGCGTTGTAGAGGGGGCTGGTGTAGGCCCGTACTACAATGAGCAGTTCTTC. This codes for CSVVEGAGVGPYYNEQFF.